These 19 T cell receptor beta chains share one sample of origin, sequenced in a study of T cells after yellow fever vaccination. A single record per CDR3 protein comes from TCRdb applying MiXCR to the 5' RACE reads. The table lists approximately 600,000 distinct CDR3 sequences, about 12% of them singletons. The input for sequencing was PBMCs, taken on the day of the yellow fever booster vaccination. These receptors all stem from a man aged 30-40 years who received the YFV17D yellow fever vaccine.

The sample holds a few counts of this clonotype. This chain uses TRBV2 with TRBJ2-3, with 7 bases fitting TRBD2. This CDR3 is 14 amino acids long. Germline V gene data show CDR1 as SNHLY and CDR2 as FYNNEI. V lost 7 bases and J lost 6; bases outside the gene matches: 10. The CDR3 DNA sequence: TGTGCCAGCATTCAGCGGGGAGTCGCGGATACGCAGTATTTT. Its translation is CASIQRGVADTQYF.

The chain uses TRBV24-1 and TRBJ2-1; 14 bases fit TRBD2. Per the germline V gene, CDR1 is KGHDR and CDR2 is SFDVKD. The ends lost 3 bases at V and 6 bases at J; junction bases unmatched: 9. The CDR3 contains 18 residues. CDR3 loop: CATSDPGTSGRRINEQFF. The CDR3 region has the DNA TGTGCCACCAGTGATCCCGGGACTAGCGGGAGACGAATCAATGAGCAGTTCTTC.

This clonotype has just a few counts. The V call is TRBV5-1, the J call TRBJ1-2; tentatively, D is TRBD1 (6 bases). The CDR3 runs to 14 residues. The germline gives CDR1 SGHRS, CDR2 YFSETQ. Trimming pared 0 bases from V and 4 bases from J, leaving 10 bases between. The DNA for the CDR3 is TGCGCCAGCAGCTTGGAGGGACACGGCTATGGCTACACCTTC. It translates to CASSLEGHGYGYTF. Complete variable domain (other parts from reference TRBV5-1 and TRBJ1-2): KAGVTQTPRYLIKTRGQQVTLSCSPISGHRSVSWYQQTPGQGLQFLFEYFSETQRNKGNFPGRFSGRQFSNSRSEMNVSTLELGDSALYLCASSLEGHGYGYTFGSGTRLTVV.

V is TRBV21-1 and J is TRBJ2-7; the tabulated D call, TRBD2, remains unverified against the DNA. TRBV21-1 is a recognized pseudogene. The CDR3 consists of 17 residues. CDR3 sequence reads: CASTFKQLVARHYEQYF. In DNA form, the CDR3 reads TGTGCCAGCACCTTTAAACAGTTGGTTGCTAGACACTACGAGCAGTACTTC.

This clonotype was detected a few times. This chain uses TRBV6-4 with TRBJ1-5; the D gene is possibly TRBD1 (5 bases). The CDR3 is made up of 13 amino acids. Germline CDR1 and CDR2: MRHNA and SNTAGT. Trimming removed 5 bases at V and 7 bases at J, with 12 bases between. The CDR3 DNA sequence: TGTGCCAGCAGTATCGACCAGGGCCAGCCCCAGCATTTT. Translation: CASSIDQGQPQHF.

This chain connects TRBV2 to TRBJ2-2; D is possibly TRBD2 (6 bases). V lost 8 bases and J lost 6, with 28 bases in between. The CDR3 contains 18 residues. Germline CDR1 and CDR2: SNHLY and FYNNEI. For the CDR3, the DNA is TGTGCCAGCTGTGCCCACCGGCGGGGACTGAGTGGGCCCGGGGAGCTGTTTTTT. Translation gives CASCAHRRGLSGPGELFF.

This clonotype was counted only a few times. V and J are TRBV20-1 and TRBJ2-3; no firm D call. V shed 5 bases and J shed 2 bases, with 14 bases lying between them. Germline V gives CDR1 DFQATT, CDR2 SNEGSKA (reference sequence). This CDR3 has 14 amino acids. CDR3 sequence (DNA): TGCAGTGCTGAACCGTCACATTACACAGATACGCAGTATTTT. Residues: CSAEPSHYTDTQYF.

This clonotype was found a few times. The chain combines TRBV15 with TRBJ2-1; 11 bases match TRBD2. Germline V lookup: CDR1 LNHNV, CDR2 YYDKDF (reference sequence). The V segment lost 3 bases and the J segment 0 bases; nucleotides outside the gene matches: 4. The CDR3 extends over 17 amino acids. CDR3 in DNA: TGTGCCACCAGCAGTATAGCGGGAGGGGCCTCCTACAATGAGCAGTTCTTC. This gives the protein CATSSIAGGASYNEQFF.

This rearrangement joins TRBV28 to TRBJ2-3; D may be TRBD2 (5 bases). Germline V lookup: CDR1 MDHEN, CDR2 SYDVKM. V gave up 6 bases and J gave up 4 bases, with 11 bases separating them. The CDR3 sequence is 13 residues long. The CDR3 protein is CASREAGADTQYF. As DNA, the CDR3 is TGTGCCAGCAGGGAGGCCGGGGCAGATACGCAGTATTTT.

This clonotype was seen more than once but under ten times. The V and J genes are TRBV11-2 and TRBJ2-7; maybe TRBD1 (7 bases). Trimming pared 1 base from V and 5 bases from J, leaving 15 bases between. This CDR3 has 15 amino acids. Germline V CDR1 and CDR2: SGHAT, FQNNGV. The CDR3 DNA is TGTGCCAGCAGCTTAGGGACTACCCAGGGGGACGAGCAGTACTTC. Translating it yields CASSLGTTQGDEQYF.

The rearrangement uses TRBV20-1 and TRBJ2-1, with 8 bases matching TRBD2. Trimming at V came to 3 bases and at J to 8 bases, leaving 12 bases not matched to a gene. Per germline, CDR1 DFQATT and CDR2 SNEGSKA (reference sequence). The CDR3 contains 15 residues. CDR3 amino acids: CSASRGTRGRDEQFF. CDR3 in DNA: TGCAGTGCTAGCCGCGGGACTAGAGGCCGCGATGAGCAGTTCTTC.

On this clonotype: Germline is not matched at one junction end, which may reflect a read error. V and J are TRBV3-1 and TRBJ2-5; 8 nucleotides line up with TRBD2. The CDR3 has 18 residues. Germline CDR1 is LGHDT and CDR2 is YNNKEL (reference sequence). For the CDR3, the DNA is TGTGCCAGCTGCCATGATCCCCTTGGGGGCAGCGGGAGAGAGACCCAGTACTTC. This translates into CASCHDPLGGSGRETQYF.

The chain links TRBV7-9 to TRBJ2-1; D ambiguous. CDR1 is SEHNR, CDR2 FQNEAQ, per germline (reference sequence). This CDR3 has 14 amino acids. Between the trimmed V and J ends, which lost 7 bases and 4 bases, there was a span of 14 bases. CDR3 in amino acids: CASTSVNGYNEQFF. DNA of the CDR3: TGTGCCAGCACCTCCGTTAACGGTTACAATGAGCAGTTCTTC.

Only a few counts were recorded for this clonotype. The chain has TRBV14 and TRBJ1-1; perhaps TRBD1 as D (5 bases). The CDR3 totals 17 residues. Germline V gives CDR1 SGHDN, CDR2 FVKESK. Trimming pared 4 bases from V and 5 bases from J, leaving 23 bases between. The CDR3 DNA sequence: TGTGCCAGCAGCCTACTTTTCGGCCGAGGGGAAAATACTGAAGCTTTCTTT. Translating it yields CASSLLFGRGENTEAFF. The full variable domain, its missing parts supplied by reference TRBV14 and TRBJ1-1, is EAGVTQFPSHSVIEKGQTVTLRCDPISGHDNLYWYRRVMGKEIKFLLHFVKESKQDESGMPNNRFLAERTGGTYSTLKVQPAELEDSGVYFCASSLLFGRGENTEAFFGQGTRLTVV.

The rearrangement uses TRBV12-3 or TRBV12-4 and TRBJ2-3; D unresolved. The V gene lost 3 bases and the J gene lost 5 bases, with 15 bases spanning the gap. This CDR3 is built from 15 residues. CDR3 in DNA: TGTGCCAGCAGTTTTTGGCGGTCCAACGGAGATACGCAGTATTTT. Translated: CASSFWRSNGDTQYF.

This clonotype occurred a few times. The chain employs TRBV5-1 and TRBJ2-3; D is undetermined. The V gene lost 3 bases and the J gene lost 0 bases, with 11 bases spanning the gap. The CDR3 length is 15 residues. Germline V CDR1 and CDR2: SGHRS, YFSETQ. The CDR3 reads CASSSTPTSTDTQYF. CDR3 nucleotide sequence: TGCGCCAGCAGCTCTACTCCGACGAGCACAGATACGCAGTATTTT.

This clonotype turned up a few times. This chain uses TRBV29-1 with TRBJ1-5; tentatively, D is TRBD1 (6 bases). Germline V CDR1 and CDR2: SQVTM, ANQGSEA. The CDR3 consists of 13 residues. The V end was cut by 6 bases, the J end by 5 bases, with 14 bases between. DNA of the CDR3: TGCAGCGTCGCGAGGGGGAGGGATCAGCCCCAGCATTTT. It is translated as CSVARGRDQPQHF.

This clonotype was seen many times. J is TRBJ2-6 and V is TRBV28; D gene ambiguous. Germline-derived CDR1 and CDR2 are MDHEN and SYDVKM. This CDR3 region has 14 residues. Trimming cost V 4 bases and J 2 bases, with 6 bases left between them. CDR3 in amino acids: CASSSDPGANVLTF. The CDR3 DNA sequence: TGTGCCAGCAGTTCGGACCCTGGGGCCAACGTCCTGACTTTC.

This clonotype has more than one count but fewer than ten. CDR3 sequence reads: CAWSADRVTEAFF. The DNA of the CDR3 is TGTGCCTGGAGTGCGGACAGGGTCACTGAAGCTTTCTTT. The chain couples TRBV30 to TRBJ1-1, with 8 nucleotides matching TRBD1. V dropped 1 base and J dropped 4; count of bases not matched to a gene: 2. The CDR3 contains 13 residues. Germline lookup yields CDR1 GTSNPN and CDR2 SVGIG (reference sequence). Full variable domain (missing parts from reference TRBV30 and TRBJ1-1): SQTIHQWPATLVQPVGSPLSLECTVEGTSNPNLYWYRQAAGRGLQLLFYSVGIGQISSEVPQNLSASRPQDRQFILSSKKLLLSDSGFYLCAWSADRVTEAFFGQGTRLTVV.